The rows below give T cell receptor beta chains drawn from one sample of a study of CD8 T cells in ankylosing spondylitis. TCRdb re-called the 5' RACE reads with MiXCR, one entry per CDR3 protein. This sample has 250,000 or so distinct CDR3 sequences, with approximately 10% found just once. The sequenced sample was blood, either unsorted or a sorted T cell fraction (not recorded which). Receptors originate from a male donor with ankylosing spondylitis or in good health (not recorded which). Each CDR3 is given with its conserved first and last residue. A D gene is named only where the DNA matches it firmly. For some rows the clone size is stated as once, few or many, or as a class when expanded; others skip it.

v_gene	j_gene	abundance	d_gene	CDR3nt	CDR3aa
TRBV6-2/TRBV6-3	TRBJ1-2	many	NA	TGTGCCAGCAGGGACACAGGAGAGGTATACTATGGCTACACCTTC	CASRDTGEVYYGYTF
TRBV7-2	TRBJ2-5	NA	NA	TGTGCCAGCAGCTTAGAAGCTCGTAGGACCCAGTACTTC	CASSLEARRTQYF
TRBV6-1	TRBJ2-2	NA	TRBD1	TGTGCCAGCAGCGAAGCTTCCGGGACAGGGAGGACCGGGGAGCTGTTTTTT	CASSEASGTGRTGELFF
TRBV5-1	TRBJ2-7	many	NA	TGCGCCAGCAGCTTAGGTCGCGACGGACGCTCCTACGAGCAGTACTTC	CASSLGRDGRSYEQYF
TRBV12-3/TRBV12-4	TRBJ2-7	NA	TRBD1	TGTGCCAGCAGTCTTGGGACAGGGAGTGAGCAGTACTTC	CASSLGTGSEQYF
TRBV10-3	TRBJ2-7	many	TRBD1	TGTGCCATCAGTGAGTCGGGACAGGGTATTTACGAGCAGTACTTC	CAISESGQGIYEQYF
TRBV6-2/TRBV6-3	TRBJ2-5	many	NA	TGTGCCAGCAGTTTTGCAGGGGCAATCCAAGAGACCCAGTACTTC	CASSFAGAIQETQYF
TRBV12-5	TRBJ2-1	many	TRBD2	TGTGCTAGTGGTTTGGCCCTAGCGGGGGGCTCGAGCTCCTACAATGAGCAGTTCTTC	CASGLALAGGSSSYNEQFF
TRBV9	TRBJ2-1	NA	NA	TGTGCCAGCAGCGTAGGTCGGGGTTGGCATGAGAAGCAGTTCTTC	CASSVGRGWHEKQFF
TRBV7-2	TRBJ2-4	many	TRBD1	TGTGCCAGCAGCTTAGTCCATAGACGGACAGGCCCAGGGGCCAAAAACATTCAGTACTTC	CASSLVHRRTGPGAKNIQYF
TRBV2	TRBJ1-2	few	NA	TGTGCCAGCAGTGAAATAGGGTTTTACCACTTTGACGGCTACACCTTC	CASSEIGFYHFDGYTF
TRBV6-4	TRBJ2-1	many	TRBD2	TGTGCCAGCAGTAAACTAGCGGGGGGGCAGGGTGAGCAGTTCTTC	CASSKLAGGQGEQFF
TRBV7-2	TRBJ2-1	few	NA	TGTGCCAGCAGCTTAGCTCGGTCCAACAATGAGCAGTTCTTC	CASSLARSNNEQFF
TRBV10-3	TRBJ2-7	NA	NA	TGTGCCATCAGTGATGGGACTTTCTACGAGCAGTACTTC	CAISDGTFYEQYF
TRBV3-1	TRBJ2-1	many	NA	TGTGCCAGCAGCCTAGCAAGGGGCTCTTACAATGAGCAGTTCTTC	CASSLARGSYNEQFF
TRBV6-5	TRBJ1-2	NA	NA	TGTGCCAGCAGTTACTCCGGGGCAGGTGGCTACACCTTC	CASSYSGAGGYTF
TRBV5-1	TRBJ2-5	many	NA	TGCGCCAGCAGCTTGTGGGGAAAAGAGACCCAGTACTTC	CASSLWGKETQYF
TRBV5-1	TRBJ1-4	many	TRBD1	TGCGCCTGCCGACCCGGGACAGAGGAAAAACTGTTTTTT	CACRPGTEEKLFF
TRBV7-9	TRBJ2-7	NA	NA	TGTGCCAGCAGCCTCCCGGCCCCCTCCGAGCAGTACTTC	CASSLPAPSEQYF
TRBV28	TRBJ1-2	NA	NA	TGTGCCAGCAGTTTTTGGAAGGTCTACTATGGCTACACCTTC	CASSFWKVYYGYTF
TRBV7-2	TRBJ2-7	NA	TRBD2	TGTGCCAGCAGCACACTAGCGGGGGCCTTCTACGAGCAGTACTTC	CASSTLAGAFYEQYF
TRBV30	TRBJ2-5	many	NA	TGTGCCTGGAGTGTACTAATGAGGGGGGAGACCCAGTACTTC	CAWSVLMRGETQYF
TRBV4-1	TRBJ2-7	NA	NA	TGCGCCAGCAGCCAAGAACAGTTTGCTGGATACGAGCAGTACTTC	CASSQEQFAGYEQYF
TRBV6-5	TRBJ1-2	once	NA	TGTGCCAGCAGTTACGACGGGGGCTCAAACTATGGCTACACCTTC	CASSYDGGSNYGYTF
TRBV5-3	TRBJ1-1	few	NA	TGTGCCAGAAGCTTACTGGTGGGACGTCCAATTACTTTT	CARSLLVGRPITF
TRBV4-2	TRBJ2-1	NA	TRBD2	TGTGCCATCAGCCCGGGACCCGGGACTAGCGGTTACAATGAGCAGTTCTTC	CAISPGPGTSGYNEQFF
TRBV7-8	TRBJ2-7	many	NA	TGTGCCAGTCTCCAGGCGGGGCTACACTCCTACGAGCAGTACTTC	CASLQAGLHSYEQYF
TRBV3-1	TRBJ1-5	many	TRBD1	TGTGCCAGCAGCCTCAGGACAGGAAGTGGTCAGCCCCAGCATTTT	CASSLRTGSGQPQHF
TRBV13	TRBJ2-3	few	TRBD1	TGTGCCAGCAGCTACGGGACAGTCAGCACAGATACGCAGTATTTT	CASSYGTVSTDTQYF
TRBV7-9	TRBJ2-7	NA	NA	TGTGCCAGCAGCCCCTCCTGGGGAGGACAGAATTACGAGCAGTACTTC	CASSPSWGGQNYEQYF
TRBV7-9	TRBJ2-5	NA	TRBD1	TGTGCCAGCAGCTTTTTCGGGACAGCGGCCGTGAAGACCCAGTACTTC	CASSFFGTAAVKTQYF
TRBV12-3/TRBV12-4	TRBJ2-7	NA	TRBD2	TGTGCCAGCAGTTTAGTGGTGGTAGCGGGGGCAAATTGGCAGTACTTC	CASSLVVVAGANWQYF
TRBV18	TRBJ2-1	many	TRBD1	TGTGCCAGCTCACCGGACAGGGGTTATGGCAATGAGCAGTTCTTC	CASSPDRGYGNEQFF
TRBV2	TRBJ2-5	many	NA	TGTGCCAGCAGTCAGGACGGAGGAGAGACCCAGTACTTC	CASSQDGGETQYF
TRBV4-2	TRBJ1-1	many	NA	TGTGCCAGCAGGCTGAACACTGAAGCTTTCTTT	CASRLNTEAFF
TRBV7-9	TRBJ2-1	many	NA	TGTGCCAGCAGCTTAATGGGGTTCTCCTACAATGAGCAGTTCTTC	CASSLMGFSYNEQFF
TRBV29-1	TRBJ1-4	many	NA	TGCAGCGTGAGAGGAGGGACCCATGAAAAACTGTTTTTT	CSVRGGTHEKLFF
TRBV25-1	TRBJ1-6	many	NA	TGTGCCAGCAGTACCGGGGGCGCCTATAATTCACCCCTCCACTTT	CASSTGGAYNSPLHF
TRBV30	TRBJ2-2	NA	NA	TGTGCCTGGAGTGAGCGGGTTAAGAACGGGGAGCTGTTTTTT	CAWSERVKNGELFF
TRBV12-3/TRBV12-4	TRBJ2-1	many	NA	TGTGCCAGCAGTTTGAGCTCCTACAATGAGCAGTTCTTC	CASSLSSYNEQFF
TRBV5-5	TRBJ2-3	many	NA	TGTGCCAGCAGCTTGACAGGGCAGGGGACAGATACGCAGTATTTT	CASSLTGQGTDTQYF
TRBV3-1	TRBJ2-2	few	TRBD2	TGTGCCAGCAGCCGCGGGGGACTAGCCCGGAACACCGGGGAGCTGTTTTTT	CASSRGGLARNTGELFF
TRBV20-1	TRBJ1-5	many	NA	TGCAGTGCCCCTAGTGCTCCGGGGGGCCGGGAACAGCCCCAGCATTTT	CSAPSAPGGREQPQHF
TRBV7-9	TRBJ2-5	many	NA	TGTGCCAGCAGCTTATCGGGTCAAAGGGCCCAAGAGACCCAGTACTTC	CASSLSGQRAQETQYF
TRBV5-1	TRBJ1-1	many	NA	TGCGCCAGCAGCTCACAAAGCGGAGGCACTGAAGCTTTCTTT	CASSSQSGGTEAFF
TRBV4-2	TRBJ2-5	many	NA	TGTGCCAGCAGCCAAGATCCCGCGGGGGAGACCCAGTACTTC	CASSQDPAGETQYF
TRBV5-1	TRBJ2-6	many	TRBD2	TGCGCCAGCAGCCCCCCAGGGACTAGGTCTTCTGGGGCCAACGTCCTGACTTTC	CASSPPGTRSSGANVLTF
TRBV11-2	TRBJ2-5	NA	NA	TGTGCCAGCAGCCCTAGGCCTGCCGGAGCGACCCAGTACTTC	CASSPRPAGATQYF
TRBV6-2/TRBV6-3	TRBJ2-1	many	TRBD1	TGTGCCAGCAGTTACCCGGGACAGGGGCACAATGAGCAGTTCTTC	CASSYPGQGHNEQFF
TRBV7-8	TRBJ2-3	many	NA	TGTGCCAGCAGCTCCAGCGTGGGTGCAGATACGCAGTATTTT	CASSSSVGADTQYF
TRBV20-1	TRBJ1-4	many	NA	TGCAGTGCTAGAAATCTTCCGAGGGATGAAAAACTGTTTTTT	CSARNLPRDEKLFF
TRBV24-1	TRBJ2-3	many	TRBD2	TGTGCCACCAGTGATAGTTCGTCTAGCGGGAGGTCTAGCACAGATACGCAGTATTTT	CATSDSSSSGRSSTDTQYF
TRBV7-9	TRBJ2-1	NA	NA	TGTGCCAGCAGCTTTGTGAATACAGAGCAGTTCTTC	CASSFVNTEQFF
TRBV14	TRBJ2-3	many	TRBD2	TGTGCCAGCAGCCAAGAAGAATGGACTAGCGGCCGCACAGATACGCAGTATTTT	CASSQEEWTSGRTDTQYF
TRBV3-1	TRBJ2-2	many	NA	TGTGCCAGCAGCCAAGTCAGGACTACCCTGGGGACCGGGGAGCTGTTTTTT	CASSQVRTTLGTGELFF
TRBV9	TRBJ2-1	NA	TRBD2	TGTGCCAGCAGCGTCACTAGCGTCGATGAGCAGTTCTTC	CASSVTSVDEQFF
TRBV11-2	TRBJ2-7	few	NA	TGTGCCAGCAGCTCCGCCAGGGCCGCCTTCTCCTACGAGCAGTACTTC	CASSSARAAFSYEQYF
TRBV20-1	TRBJ2-3	few	NA	TGCAGTGCTAGCCCCGGGACGGTCAGGGCAGATACGCAGTATTTT	CSASPGTVRADTQYF
TRBV5-6	TRBJ2-1	many	NA	TGTGCCAGCAGCTTTCGGAAACTAGCAAGCGATGAGCAGTTCTTC	CASSFRKLASDEQFF